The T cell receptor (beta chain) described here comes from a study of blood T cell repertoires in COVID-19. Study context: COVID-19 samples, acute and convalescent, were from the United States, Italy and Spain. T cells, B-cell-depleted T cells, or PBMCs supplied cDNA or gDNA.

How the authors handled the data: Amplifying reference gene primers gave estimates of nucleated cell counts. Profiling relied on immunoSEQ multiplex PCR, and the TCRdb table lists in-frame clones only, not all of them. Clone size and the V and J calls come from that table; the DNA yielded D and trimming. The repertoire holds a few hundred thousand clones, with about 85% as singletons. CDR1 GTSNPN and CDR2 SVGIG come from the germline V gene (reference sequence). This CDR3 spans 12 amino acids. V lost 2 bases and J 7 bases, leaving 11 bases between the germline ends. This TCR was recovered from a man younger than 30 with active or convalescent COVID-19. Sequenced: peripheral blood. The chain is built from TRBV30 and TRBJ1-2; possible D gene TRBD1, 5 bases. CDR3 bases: TGTGCCTGGAGTCTGGAGGGGAGTGGCTACACCTTC. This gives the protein CAWSLEGSGYTF. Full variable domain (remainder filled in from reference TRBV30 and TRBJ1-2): SQTIHQWPATLVQPVGSPLSLECTVEGTSNPNLYWYRQAAGRGLQLLFYSVGIGQISSEVPQNLSASRPQDRQFILSSKKLLLSDSGFYLCAWSLEGSGYTFGSGTRLTVV.